The rows below give T cell receptor beta chains drawn from one sample of a study of shared clonotypes between healthy human individuals. Libraries were prepared by immunoSEQ multiplex PCR; TCRdb keeps only in-frame clonotypes and omits some of them. The repertoire has 2 million to 2.5 million clones, 95% of them found once; the top ten carry 0.1% to 0.15%. Input material: naive CD4+ T cells sorted from blood. Receptors were obtained from a man in his late teens or twenties in good health. Both conserved end residues are part of each CDR3. The D gene is left open where the match is weak. The size entry is marked missing in some rows and otherwise reads once, few, many or a size class.

cdr3_aa,cdr3_nt,d_call,clone_size,j_call,v_call,cdr3_length
CASSLDGRQSYEQYF,TGCGCCAGCAGCTTGGATGGCAGGCAGTCCTACGAGCAGTACTTC,.,.,TRBJ2-7,TRBV5-1,15
CASSWGQTTSTDTQYF,TGCGCCAGCAGCTGGGGACAGACAACTAGCACAGATACGCAGTATTTT,TRBD1,.,TRBJ2-3,TRBV5-1,16
CASSLFDNENSPLHF,TGCGCCAGCAGCTTATTTGACAACGAAAATTCACCCCTCCACTTT,.,few,TRBJ1-6,TRBV5-1,15
CASSYEQTMNTEAFF,TGTGCCAGCAGTTACGAACAGACCATGAACACTGAAGCTTTCTTT,.,.,TRBJ1-1,TRBV6-6,15
CASTWGTGSYNEQFF,TGTGCCAGCACATGGGGAACAGGCTCCTACAATGAGCAGTTCTTC,.,.,TRBJ2-1,TRBV2,15
CASSADYQPQHF,TGTGCCAGCAGTGCGGATTATCAGCCCCAGCATTTT,.,.,TRBJ1-5,TRBV2,12
CASRPGLAGSDTQYF,TGCGCCAGCAGACCCGGACTAGCGGGGTCAGATACGCAGTATTTT,TRBD2,.,TRBJ2-3,TRBV5-1,15
CASSLVGQYWDTGELFF,TGTGCCAGCAGCTTAGTGGGACAGTACTGGGACACCGGGGAGCTGTTTTTT,TRBD1,.,TRBJ2-2,TRBV7-9,17
CASSLDSSRNQPQHF,TGTGCCAGCAGCTTAGACTCCTCTCGGAATCAGCCCCAGCATTTT,.,.,TRBJ1-5,TRBV11-2,15
CASSYSATANTEAFF,TGTGCCAGCAGTTACTCCGCGACAGCGAACACTGAAGCTTTCTTT,.,.,TRBJ1-1,TRBV6-6,15
CASSVDSTGQGVSF,TGTGCCAGCAGCGTCGATTCGACGGGACAAGGCGTTTCCTTC,.,.,TRBJ1-2,TRBV9,14
CASSPAGTAYSTDTQYF,TGCGCCAGCAGCCCCGCCGGGACAGCCTATAGCACAGATACGCAGTATTTT,TRBD1,.,TRBJ2-3,TRBV5-1,17
CASSQGTEAFF,TGTGCCAGCTCACAGGGTACTGAAGCTTTCTTT,.,.,TRBJ1-1,TRBV18,11
CASSTGTIHTDTQYF,TGTGCCAGCAGCACCGGGACTATTCACACAGATACGCAGTATTTT,TRBD2,.,TRBJ2-3,TRBV9,15
CASSQETGSYEQYF,TGTGCCAGCAGTCAGGAGACAGGCTCCTACGAGCAGTACTTC,.,.,TRBJ2-7,TRBV28,14
CAIRRQGASYEQYF,TGTGCCATCCGGAGACAGGGGGCGTCCTACGAGCAGTACTTC,TRBD1,.,TRBJ2-7,TRBV30,14
CASSGTLGETQYF,TGCGCCAGCAGTGGGACTCTGGGGGAGACCCAGTACTTC,.,.,TRBJ2-5,TRBV10-1,13
CASSRADTQYF,TGTGCCAGCAGTCGCGCAGATACGCAGTATTTT,.,.,TRBJ2-3,TRBV6-5,11
CASSYSANSWNEKLFF,TGTGCCAGCAGTTACTCTGCTAATTCCTGGAATGAAAAACTGTTTTTT,.,once,TRBJ1-4,TRBV6-5,16
CASSHRDRGPPEAFF,TGTGCCAGCAGTCACCGGGACAGGGGGCCCCCTGAAGCTTTCTTT,TRBD1,.,TRBJ1-1,TRBV27,15
CASSPRGHTEAFF,TGTGCCAGCAGTCCCCGGGGGCATACTGAAGCTTTCTTT,.,.,TRBJ1-1,TRBV27,13
CASSKGINTEAFF,TGTGCCAGTAGTAAAGGGATAAACACTGAAGCTTTCTTT,.,once,TRBJ1-1,TRBV19,13
CASSFGQGAAGTQYF,TGTGCCAGCAGCTTTGGACAGGGCGCAGCGGGTACGCAGTATTTT,TRBD1,.,TRBJ2-3,TRBV7-9,15
CAISLQGNGYEQYF,TGTGCCATCAGTTTACAGGGCAACGGCTACGAGCAGTACTTC,.,.,TRBJ2-7,TRBV10-3,14
CASSPPGPEGYTF,TGTGCCAGCTCACCACCGGGTCCAGAGGGCTACACCTTC,.,.,TRBJ1-2,TRBV18,13
CASSDFPGYGYTF,TGTGCCAGCAGTGACTTTCCGGGGTATGGCTACACCTTC,.,.,TRBJ1-2,TRBV6-1,13
CASSLNGLGYGYTF,TGTGCCAGCAGCTTGAACGGGCTCGGCTATGGCTACACCTTC,.,.,TRBJ1-2,TRBV7-9,14
CASSAREGRNEQYF,TGTGCCAGTAGTGCCAGGGAGGGGCGGAACGAGCAGTACTTC,TRBD2,.,TRBJ2-7,TRBV19,14
CASSLATEGNEQFF,TGTGCCAGCAGCTTAGCGACGGAGGGAAATGAGCAGTTCTTC,.,.,TRBJ2-1,TRBV7-2,14
CASSWGTGANTEAFF,TGTGCCAGCAGTTGGGGGACAGGAGCAAACACTGAAGCTTTCTTT,TRBD1,.,TRBJ1-1,TRBV6-6,15
CASSLGESGRKLFF,TGTGCCAGCAGCTTAGGGGAAAGCGGGAGGAAACTGTTTTTT,.,.,TRBJ1-4,TRBV11-2,14
CAWSSAGGPGISYEQYF,TGTGCCTGGAGTTCAGCGGGGGGGCCTGGAATCTCCTACGAGCAGTACTTC,TRBD2,.,TRBJ2-7,TRBV30,17
CASSEARQVQETQYF,TGTGCCAGCAGTGAAGCCCGACAGGTACAAGAGACCCAGTACTTC,.,.,TRBJ2-5,TRBV2,15
CASSQTTLTTGELFF,TGTGCCAGCAGCCAAACTACCTTGACCACCGGGGAGCTGTTTTTT,.,.,TRBJ2-2,TRBV14,15
CASSQDLLQGGSPLHF,TGCGCCAGCAGCCAAGATCTATTGCAGGGCGGTTCACCCCTCCACTTT,.,.,TRBJ1-6,TRBV4-3,16
CASSSQGVGQPQHF,TGTGCCAGCAGCTCACAGGGAGTTGGGCAGCCCCAGCATTTT,.,.,TRBJ1-5,TRBV7-9,14
CASSFVVGSGQETQYF,TGTGCCAGCAGCTTTGTGGTGGGTTCGGGGCAAGAGACCCAGTACTTC,.,.,TRBJ2-5,TRBV7-9,16
CASSFGGPMYNEQFF,TGTGCCAGCAGCTTCGGGGGCCCCATGTACAATGAGCAGTTCTTC,.,.,TRBJ2-1,TRBV11-2,15
CASSLQGSGYTF,TGTGCCAGCAGCCTACAGGGTAGCGGCTACACCTTC,.,.,TRBJ1-2,TRBV11-2,12
CASSPGHPPPGEQYF,TGTGCCAGCAGCCCCGGACACCCTCCACCCGGCGAGCAGTACTTC,.,.,TRBJ2-7,TRBV6-5,15
CASSQPGRNYGYTF,TGCGCCAGCAGCCAACCGGGACGGAACTATGGCTACACCTTC,.,.,TRBJ1-2,TRBV4-1,14
CASSPRLLSSGNTIYF,TGCGCCAGCAGCCCCCGACTCCTGAGCTCTGGAAACACCATATATTTT,.,.,TRBJ1-3,TRBV5-1,16
CAISGGLADLAGETQYF,TGTGCCATCAGTGGGGGACTAGCGGATTTAGCTGGGGAGACCCAGTACTTC,TRBD2,.,TRBJ2-5,TRBV10-3,17
CAICSGANVLTF,TGTGCCATCTGCTCTGGGGCCAACGTCCTGACTTTC,.,.,TRBJ2-6,TRBV28,12
CASSLDSQETQYF,TGTGCCAGCAGCCTGGACAGCCAAGAGACCCAGTACTTC,.,.,TRBJ2-5,TRBV5-6,13
CASSLDRTYNEQFF,TGCGCCAGCAGCTTGGACCGGACTTACAATGAGCAGTTCTTC,.,.,TRBJ2-1,TRBV5-1,14
CASSLASWTDGYTF,TGCGCCAGCAGCTTGGCCTCGTGGACGGATGGCTACACCTTC,.,.,TRBJ1-2,TRBV5-1,14
CATTTVSSGANVLTF,TGTGCCACTACGACGGTGAGCTCTGGGGCCAACGTCCTGACTTTC,.,.,TRBJ2-6,TRBV10-3,15
CASTRTGGPYEQYF,TGTGCCAGCACCCGGACAGGGGGCCCCTACGAGCAGTACTTC,TRBD1,.,TRBJ2-7,TRBV2,14